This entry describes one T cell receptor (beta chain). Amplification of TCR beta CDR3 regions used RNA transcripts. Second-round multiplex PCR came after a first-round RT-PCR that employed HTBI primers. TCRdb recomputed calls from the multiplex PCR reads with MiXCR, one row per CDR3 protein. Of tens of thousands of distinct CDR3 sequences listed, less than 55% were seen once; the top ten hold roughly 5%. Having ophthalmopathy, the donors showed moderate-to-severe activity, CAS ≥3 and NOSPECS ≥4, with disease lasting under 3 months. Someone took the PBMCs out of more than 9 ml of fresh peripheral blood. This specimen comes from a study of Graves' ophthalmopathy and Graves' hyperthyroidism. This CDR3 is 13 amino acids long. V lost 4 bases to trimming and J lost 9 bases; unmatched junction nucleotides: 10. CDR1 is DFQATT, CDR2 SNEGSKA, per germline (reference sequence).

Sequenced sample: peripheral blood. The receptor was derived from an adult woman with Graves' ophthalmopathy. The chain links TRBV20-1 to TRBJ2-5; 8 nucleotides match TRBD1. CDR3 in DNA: TGCAGTGCTACCGGGACAGGATATCAGCCCCAGTACTTC. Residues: CSATGTGYQPQYF.